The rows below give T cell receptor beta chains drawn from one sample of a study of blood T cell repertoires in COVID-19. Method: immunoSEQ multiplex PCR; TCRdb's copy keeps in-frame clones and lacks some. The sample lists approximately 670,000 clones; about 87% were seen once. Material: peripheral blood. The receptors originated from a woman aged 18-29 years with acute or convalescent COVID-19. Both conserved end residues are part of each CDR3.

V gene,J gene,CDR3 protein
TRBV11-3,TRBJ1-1,CASSANHRGEGTEAFF
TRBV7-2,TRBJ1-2,CASSFSLDRTNYGYTF
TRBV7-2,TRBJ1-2,CASRPTGVYGYTF
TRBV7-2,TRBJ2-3,CASSSRLAGGPDTQYF
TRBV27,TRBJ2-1,CASSLSFAFAAYEQFF
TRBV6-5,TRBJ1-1,CASSSTGFREAFF
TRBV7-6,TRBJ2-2,CASSLEAPGQGLGELFF
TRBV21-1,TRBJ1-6,CASQGRPGSPLHF
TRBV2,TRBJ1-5,CASSPGQGQPQHF
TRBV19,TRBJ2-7,CASSRTGNSYEQYF
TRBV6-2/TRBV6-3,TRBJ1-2,CASSPSVRLAGYTF
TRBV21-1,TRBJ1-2,CASSDTVGEYGYTF
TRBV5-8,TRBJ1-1,CASSLRTGVSSTEAFF
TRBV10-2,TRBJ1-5,CASRPDRAGNQPQHF
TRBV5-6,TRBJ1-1,CASSLAPGVGDTEAFF
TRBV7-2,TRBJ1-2,CASSTGQAFAGYTF
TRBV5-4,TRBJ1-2,CASSGDATGDWYGYTF
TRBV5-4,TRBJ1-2,CASSLLDSFYGYTF
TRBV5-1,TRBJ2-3,CASSSNDRTSTDTQYF
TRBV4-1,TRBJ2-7,CASSSGLAGVEAYEQYF
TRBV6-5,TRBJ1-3,CASQTQGSPGNTIYF
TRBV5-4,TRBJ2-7,CASSTITGGAGYEQYF
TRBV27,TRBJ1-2,CASSSSTGLGGYTF
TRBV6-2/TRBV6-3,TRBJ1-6,CASSYLSNSPLHF
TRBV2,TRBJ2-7,CASSDPGESSEQYF
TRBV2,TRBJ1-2,CASSEAAGQDLGGYTF
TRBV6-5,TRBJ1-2,CASSQGGRLGGYTF
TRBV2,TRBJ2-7,CASNGARGVHEQYF
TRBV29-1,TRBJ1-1,CSVSTYQGFTEAFF
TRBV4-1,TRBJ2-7,CASSQEPQGIAYEQYF
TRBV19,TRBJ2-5,CASSEGLAGETQYF
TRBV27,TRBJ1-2,CASSSGTGAGYTF
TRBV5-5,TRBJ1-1,CASSSNRGNTEAFF
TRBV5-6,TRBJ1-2,CASSVDAGIDGYTF
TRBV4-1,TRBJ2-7,CASSQVSGTSGEYEQYF
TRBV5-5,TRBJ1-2,CASSRTETNYGYTF
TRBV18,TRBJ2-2,CASSPGTGGIGGELFF
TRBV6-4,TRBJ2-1,CASSSGGKQFF
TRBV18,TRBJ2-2,CASSPSHADTGELFF
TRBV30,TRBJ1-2,CAWSVGGGRGYTF